One T cell receptor beta chain is described in this entry. What it binds is not known. These data belong to a study of T cell repertoires in cytomegalovirus infection. Study context: Indications of both CMV infection and matching HLA type were provided by public TCR beta signatures.

Using its own MiXCR run on the reads, TCRdb lists one record per CDR3 protein. The repertoire includes hundreds of thousands of distinct CDR3 sequences, 30% to 35% of them detected once, and around 12% sits in the top ten. The sample here was cultured CD8+ T cells from PBMCs, taken from culture after CMV antigen stimulation. The TCR sequence derives from a human donor in good health (CMV status not recorded). Some clones in this sample may be carry-over from other donors' samples.

CDR3 protein: CASSETDRSYNEQFF. The CDR3, as DNA: TGTGCCAGCAGTGAAACGGACAGGTCCTACAATGAGCAGTTCTTC. The V and J genes are TRBV12-3 or TRBV12-4 and TRBJ2-1, with 7 bases fitting TRBD1. The CDR3 runs to 15 residues. Trimming took 5 bases from V and 1 from J; bases not matched to a gene: 5.